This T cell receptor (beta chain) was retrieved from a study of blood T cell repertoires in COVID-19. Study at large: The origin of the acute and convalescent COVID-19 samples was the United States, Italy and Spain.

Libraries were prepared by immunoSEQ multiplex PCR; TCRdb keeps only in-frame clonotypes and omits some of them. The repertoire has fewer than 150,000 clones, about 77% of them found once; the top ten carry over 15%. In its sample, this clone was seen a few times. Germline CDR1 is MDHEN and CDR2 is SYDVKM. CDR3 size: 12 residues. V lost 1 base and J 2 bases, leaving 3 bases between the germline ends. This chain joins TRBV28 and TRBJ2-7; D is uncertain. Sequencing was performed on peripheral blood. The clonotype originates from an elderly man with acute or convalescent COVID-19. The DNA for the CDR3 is TGTGCCAGCAGTTTATTAACCTACGAGCAGTACTTC. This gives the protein CASSLLTYEQYF. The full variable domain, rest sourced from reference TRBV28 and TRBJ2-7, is DVKVTQSSRYLVKRTGEKVFLECVQDMDHENMFWYRQDPGLGLRLIYFSYDVKMKEKGDIPEGYSVSREKKERFSLILESASTNQTSMYLCASSLLTYEQYFGPGTRLTVT.